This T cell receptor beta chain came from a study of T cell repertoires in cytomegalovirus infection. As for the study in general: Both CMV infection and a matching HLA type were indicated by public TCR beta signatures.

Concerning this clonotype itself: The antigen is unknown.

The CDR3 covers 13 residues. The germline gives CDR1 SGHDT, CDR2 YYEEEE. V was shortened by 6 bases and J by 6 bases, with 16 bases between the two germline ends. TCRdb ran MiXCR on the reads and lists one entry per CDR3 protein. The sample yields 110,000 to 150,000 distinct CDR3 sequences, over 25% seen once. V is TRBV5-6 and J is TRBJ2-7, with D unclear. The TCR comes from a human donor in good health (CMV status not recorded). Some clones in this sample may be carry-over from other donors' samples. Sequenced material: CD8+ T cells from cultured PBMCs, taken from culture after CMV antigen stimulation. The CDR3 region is CASTVLPRTEQYF. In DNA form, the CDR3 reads TGTGCCAGCACCGTTTTACCAAGGACCGAGCAGTACTTC.